The T cell receptor (beta chain) described here comes from a study of shared clonotypes between healthy human individuals. Overall study findings and caveats: What limited the represented genetic and exposure-history diversity was the small number of donors.

Original processing methods: There were no quality scores in the junction-only immunoSEQ sequences, so filtering differed. Assay: immunoSEQ multiplex PCR; the TCRdb copy retains only in-frame clones and omits some. V, J and clone size reflect that table, while D and trimming were determined from the DNA. The sample contains about 470,000 clones, 70% to 80% of which appear only once. As to this clone: No antigen is known for it.

All participating donors were Caucasian adults from Nashville, Tennessee. Sequenced input: PBMCs. The sequence was obtained from a woman aged 40 to 50 in good health. Some clones in this sample may be carry-over from other donors' samples.

In DNA, the CDR3 is TGTGCCAGCAGTGCCGGACAGGGTAATCAGCCCCAGCATTTT. Translated, it gives CASSAGQGNQPQHF. The V call is TRBV28, the J call TRBJ1-5, with TRBD1 matching 8 bases. Trimming at V came to 5 bases and at J to 4 bases, leaving 4 bases not matched to a gene. CDR3 length: 14 residues. Germline assignment: CDR1 MDHEN and CDR2 SYDVKM.